The clone carrying this T cell receptor (beta chain) was detected a few times. Antigen specificity is unknown. This CDR3 comprises 14 residues. Per the germline V gene, CDR1 is SNHLY and CDR2 is FYNNEI. Trimming cost V 6 bases and J 8 bases; bases outside gene matches: 9. The authors reverse transcribed all of the isolated RNA, so sequencing captured expressed TCRB transcripts. The table came from immunoSEQ multiplex PCR; TCRdb's copy has only in-frame clones and leaves some out. The sample holds about 260,000 clones, over 20% seen once. The source of the sample is a study of beta chain features in type 1 diabetes. Study results and caveats: Across all four CD4+ subsets, people with type 1 diabetes showed modestly shorter TCRB CDR3s. Within the patient group, naive, central memory and Treg TCRB repertoires appeared more similar to each other than within healthy donors.

Sequencing used naive CD4+ T cells from blood. The chain couples TRBV2 to TRBJ2-2; 7 nucleotides match TRBD1. This TCR came from a woman between 35 and 50 years old with type 1 diabetes. The CDR3 nucleotides are TGTGCCAGCAGCCTCCTCGACAGGGCGGGGGAGCTGTTTTTT. Its protein product is CASSLLDRAGELFF.